This T cell receptor beta chain appears in the sequencing data of a study of PD-L1 blockade in urothelial cancer. The wider study: Male patients with bladder-origin urothelial cancer numbered about 90% of the 29. Blood samples contained a median about 150,000 T cells. Study observations and caveats: Stronger expansion of tumor-associated clones in blood at 3 weeks distinguished durable-benefit patients.

About this clone itself: Antigen: not known.

The CDR3 contains 15 residues. Germline lookup yields CDR1 SGHVS and CDR2 FNYEAQ. Between the trimmed V and J ends, which lost 5 bases and 4 bases, there was a span of 16 bases. Indicated time point: pretreatment peripheral blood. Here immunoSEQ multiplex PCR was the method, and the copy in TCRdb shows in-frame clones only, minus some. This table has about 52,000 clones, 75% appearing once. This clonotype originated in a man aged 70 or older with urothelial cancer. The chain has TRBV7-6 and TRBJ2-3; D is uncertain. The sample in question was PBMCs, obtained around atezolizumab (anti-PD-L1) treatment. CDR3 nucleotides: TGTGCCAGCAGCATCCGTCCCCAGGTTGCAGATACGCAGTATTTT. Amino acid sequence: CASSIRPQVADTQYF.